A single sample is the source of the 9 T cell receptor beta chains below, sequenced in a study of T cell responses to AZD1222 COVID-19 vaccine. TCRdb's copy holds only in-frame clones and misses some; the assay was immunoSEQ multiplex PCR. The sample yields some 150,000 clones, around 92% seen once. The specimen was peripheral blood, collected 28 days after the second AZD1222 dose. The source is an adult who received the AZD1222 COVID-19 vaccine.

There are a few counts of this clone. The chain couples TRBV28 to TRBJ1-1, with unresolved D. Trimming took 5 bases from V and 4 from J, leaving 8 bases between them. The germline CDR1 and CDR2 sequences are MDHEN and SYDVKM. The CDR3 loop spans 12 amino acids. The CDR3 spells CASSVAATEAFF. The CDR3, as DNA: TGTGCCAGCAGTGTCGCAGCCACTGAAGCTTTCTTT.

This chain joins TRBV10-3 and TRBJ2-7; D tentatively reads TRBD1 or TRBD2 (5 bases each). The V gene lost 10 bases and the J gene lost 1 base, with 14 bases spanning the gap. Germline CDR1 is ENHRY and CDR2 is SYGVKD. The CDR3 runs 13 residues. In nucleotides, the CDR3 is TGTGCCACAACCGGGACGGAGTCCTACGAGCAGTACTTC. Its translation is CATTGTESYEQYF.

The chain is built from TRBV29-1 and TRBJ1-2; tentatively, D is TRBD1 (5 bases). Germline lookup yields CDR1 SQVTM and CDR2 ANQGSEA. V dropped 2 bases and J dropped 4 bases, with 11 bases sitting between them. The CDR3 consists of 13 residues. The CDR3 reads CSVERGSRYGYTF. The CDR3 coding sequence is TGCAGCGTTGAAAGGGGCAGCCGCTATGGCTACACCTTC. Together with reference TRBV29-1 and TRBJ1-2, the CDR3 gives the full variable domain: SAVISQKPSRDICQRGTSLTIQCQVDSQVTMMFWYRQQPGQSLTLIATANQGSEATYESGFVIDKFPISRPNLTFSTLTVSNMSPEDSSIYLCSVERGSRYGYTFGSGTRLTVV.

This chain links TRBV29-1 with TRBJ2-1, with 8 bases lining up with TRBD1. V dropped 7 bases and J dropped 0; count of bases not matched to a gene: 5. CDR3 length equals 14 residues. Germline assignment: CDR1 SQVTM and CDR2 ANQGSEA. The CDR3 sequence: CSARTGGSYNEQFF. The CDR3 DNA follows: TGCAGCGCCCGAACAGGGGGCTCCTACAATGAGCAGTTCTTC.

This sequence joins TRBV30 and TRBJ1-5; D is undetermined. The CDR3 loop spans 13 amino acids. The V and J ends lost 0 bases and 4 bases respectively, with 7 bases between them. CDR1 and CDR2 from the germline V gene are GTSNPN and SVGIG (reference sequence). CDR3 bases: TGTGCCTGGAGTGTGGACGAGAATCAGCCCCAGCATTTT. Translating gives CAWSVDENQPQHF. Based on the CDR3 plus reference TRBV30 and TRBJ1-5, the full variable domain is SQTIHQWPATLVQPVGSPLSLECTVEGTSNPNLYWYRQAAGRGLQLLFYSVGIGQISSEVPQNLSASRPQDRQFILSSKKLLLSDSGFYLCAWSVDENQPQHFGDGTRLSIL.

The chain joins TRBV7-9 to TRBJ2-5, with TRBD1 as a possible D gene (6 bases). CDR3 length: 14 residues. Trimming pared 2 bases from V and 4 bases from J, leaving 11 bases between. CDR1 and CDR2 (germline): SEHNR, FQNEAQ (reference sequence). The CDR3 DNA reads as TGTGCCAGCAGCTTAAGCAGGGGTGGAGAGACCCAGTACTTC. This encodes CASSLSRGGETQYF.

This chain connects TRBV5-4 to TRBJ2-7, with no clear D. This CDR3 region has 12 residues. Between the trimmed V and J ends, which lost 0 bases and 3 bases, there was a span of 4 bases. Germline-derived CDR1 and CDR2 are SGHNT and YYREEE (reference sequence). CDR3: CASSLDLYEQYF. The CDR3 DNA follows: TGTGCCAGCAGCTTGGACCTCTACGAGCAGTACTTC.

The chain joins TRBV25-1 to TRBJ2-1, with TRBD1 identical over 11 bases. V lost 1 base and J lost 9; bases outside the gene matches: 8. This CDR3 has 16 residues. Germline lookup yields CDR1 MGHDK and CDR2 SYGVNS. The DNA for the CDR3 is TGTGCCAGCAGTGAATCCCTGGGACAGGGGGGAAGTGAGCAGTTCTTC. Amino acid sequence: CASSESLGQGGSEQFF.

The V call is TRBV6-6, the J call TRBJ2-3, with 7 nucleotides matching TRBD2. This CDR3 spans 13 amino acids. V lost 5 bases, J lost 6 bases, and 5 bases stayed unmatched. CDR1 and CDR2 (germline): MNHNY, SVGAGI (reference sequence). The CDR3 DNA sequence: TGTGCCAGCAGTCACGCGGGAGAGGATACGCAGTATTTT. Its translation is CASSHAGEDTQYF.